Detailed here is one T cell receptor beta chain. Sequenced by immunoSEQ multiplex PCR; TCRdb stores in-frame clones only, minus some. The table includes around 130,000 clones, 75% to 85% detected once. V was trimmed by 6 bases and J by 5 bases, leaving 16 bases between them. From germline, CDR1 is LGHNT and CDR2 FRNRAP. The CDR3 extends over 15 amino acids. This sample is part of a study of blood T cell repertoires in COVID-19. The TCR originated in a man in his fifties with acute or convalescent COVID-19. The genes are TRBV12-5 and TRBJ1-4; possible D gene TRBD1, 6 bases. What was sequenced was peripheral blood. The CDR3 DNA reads TGTGCTAGTGGGCCGAGAACAGGGTTCAATGAAAAACTGTTTTTT. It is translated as CASGPRTGFNEKLFF.